Included here is one T cell receptor (beta chain) sequence, with context. The antigen it recognizes is unknown. Base-call qualities are not available, and no considerably larger clone is one nucleotide away. Library preparation used the immunoSEQ multiplex PCR assay. In TCRdb, the immuneACCESS table is reduced to in-frame sequences with V and J assigned. These tables do not hold every clone; where another copy was compared, an unresolved V gene accounts for under half, and the others remain unexplained. This sample comprises approximately 8,200 clones, less than 75% of them detected only once. The top ten constitute 25% to 40% of the sample. Because repertoires were sampled repeatedly during chemoradiotherapy, clonal expansion in the tumor microenvironment could be followed. These data belong to a study of chemoradiotherapy in HPV16-positive cancers (dated by TCRdb to 2022 to 2024). In terms of the full investigation: Using functional T-cell assays on cells from a couple of HPV16-positive patients, the researchers defined candidate HPV-specific T-cell clones and common TCR motifs. The study asked whether T-cell immunity against the HPV oncoproteins E6 and E7 changes during chemoradiotherapy and whether it affects survival. The candidate HPV-specific TCRs and motifs were subsequently tracked in TCR repertoires obtained from some 90 patients with HPV-related cancers. The investigation overall reported the following: Only a couple of HPV16-positive patients were used to derive the functional definition of HPV-specific T cells, and the survival association was reported for HPV16-positive patients. In HPV16-positive patients, expansion of HPV-responsive T cells during chemoradiotherapy was found to be associated with improved recurrence-free survival. Expansion of candidate HPV-specific clones and E7-related TCR motifs was observed in the tumor microenvironment during treatment, whereas no such expansion was observed for non-HPV-specific T cells.

As encoded in the germline V gene (reference sequence), CDR1 is LNHDA while CDR2 is SQIVND. The cysteine opens and the phenylalanine closes a CDR3 of 17 amino acids. The entry retains the CDR3 DNA only, 51 bases that are in frame from base 1. The junction carries 16 bases between V and J, which are trimmed by 0 bases and 4 bases respectively. This TCR was recovered from a human donor with HPV-associated anogenital cancer. The chain was built from TRBV19 and TRBJ1-5; the D gene remains uncertain. The sample was acquired from a patient who underwent chemoradiotherapy. The bases are TGTGCCAGTAGTATAGAGAACCTTGCAGGAGCAAATCAGCCCCAGCATTTT. This encodes CASSIENLAGANQPQHF.